A selection of T cell receptor beta chains follows, all from one sample in a study of blood T cells in healthy people across ages. TCRdb analysed the 5' RACE reads with MiXCR anew, one entry per CDR3 protein. The sample comprises roughly 570,000 distinct CDR3 sequences, 25% to 30% of which are singletons, and about 18% rests with the top ten. Sequencing used blood. These receptors were collected from a woman aged 70-85 years in good health. Both conserved end residues are part of each CDR3.

CDR3 protein	V gene	J gene
CASSQEARGRNTIYF	TRBV4-3	TRBJ1-3
CAISGRQEETQYF	TRBV10-3	TRBJ2-5
CSARTSSGGDNEQFF	TRBV20-1	TRBJ2-1
CASSLTLAGGLRKETQYF	TRBV7-9	TRBJ2-5
CASSELTGHRAYEQYF	TRBV5-6	TRBJ2-7
CASSEIAIPEQFF	TRBV6-1	TRBJ2-1
CASSLGRLRDTQYF	TRBV5-1	TRBJ2-3
CSARGKPGAGAKETQYF	TRBV20-1	TRBJ2-5
CASSITGTLSPLHF	TRBV3-1	TRBJ1-6
CASTIGVIRTDTQYF	TRBV7-2	TRBJ2-3
CASSFRRANEQFF	TRBV5-6	TRBJ2-1
CASGGQAIPADTQYF	TRBV4-1	TRBJ2-3
CASSLEGADNYGYTF	TRBV5-6	TRBJ1-2
CASSQGVAGNTIYF	TRBV4-2	TRBJ1-3
CASSAPAGRGAKNIQYF	TRBV9	TRBJ2-4